Sequencing of this TCR beta chain was carried out in a study of blood T cell repertoires in COVID-19. Study-wide background: The United States, Italy and Spain supplied acute and convalescent COVID-19 samples. T cells, B-cell-depleted T cells, or PBMCs supplied cDNA or gDNA.

CDR1 SGHVS and CDR2 FQNEAQ come from the germline V gene. There are 14 residues in the CDR3. V gave up 5 bases and J gave up 8 bases; unmatched junction bases: 9. Measured with immunoSEQ multiplex PCR; TCRdb has only the in-frame clones, and not every one. Of some 73,000 clones in the sample, about 80% were seen once. This chain uses TRBV7-8 with TRBJ2-1; the match to TRBD1 covers 7 bases. The sequenced sample consisted of peripheral blood. The receptor was derived from a human donor in a cohort sampled during active COVID-19. CDR3 protein: CASSPVQGVDEQFF. CDR3 nucleotides: TGTGCCAGCAGCCCTGTCCAGGGGGTAGATGAGCAGTTCTTC.